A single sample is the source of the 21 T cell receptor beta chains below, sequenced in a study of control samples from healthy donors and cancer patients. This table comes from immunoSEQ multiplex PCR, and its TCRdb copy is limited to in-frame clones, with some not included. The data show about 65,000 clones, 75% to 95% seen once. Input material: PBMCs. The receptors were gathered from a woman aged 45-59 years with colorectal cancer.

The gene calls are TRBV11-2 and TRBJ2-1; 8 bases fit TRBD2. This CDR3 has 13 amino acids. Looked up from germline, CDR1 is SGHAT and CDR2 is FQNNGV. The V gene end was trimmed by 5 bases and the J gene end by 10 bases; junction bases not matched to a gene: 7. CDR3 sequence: CASSLNGGREQFF. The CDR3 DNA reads TGTGCCAGCAGCCTAAACGGCGGGAGGGAGCAGTTCTTC.

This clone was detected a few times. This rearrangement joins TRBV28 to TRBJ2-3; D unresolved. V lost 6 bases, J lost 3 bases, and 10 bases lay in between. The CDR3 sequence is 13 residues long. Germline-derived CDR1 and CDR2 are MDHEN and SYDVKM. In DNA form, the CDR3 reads TGTGCCAGCAGCCCACGCCAGACAGATACGCAGTATTTT. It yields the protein CASSPRQTDTQYF.

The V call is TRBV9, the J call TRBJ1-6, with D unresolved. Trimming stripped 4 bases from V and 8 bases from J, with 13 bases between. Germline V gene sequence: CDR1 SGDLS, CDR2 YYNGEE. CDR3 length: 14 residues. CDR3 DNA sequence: TGTGCCAGCAGCACCCGGGCCCCCTATTCACCCCTCCACTTT. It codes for CASSTRAPYSPLHF.

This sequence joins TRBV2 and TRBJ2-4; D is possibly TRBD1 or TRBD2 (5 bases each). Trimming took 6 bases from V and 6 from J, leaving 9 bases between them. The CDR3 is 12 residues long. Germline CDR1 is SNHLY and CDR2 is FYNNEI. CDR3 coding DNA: TGTGCCAGCAGAGGGGACGGAAACATTCAGTACTTC. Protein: CASRGDGNIQYF.

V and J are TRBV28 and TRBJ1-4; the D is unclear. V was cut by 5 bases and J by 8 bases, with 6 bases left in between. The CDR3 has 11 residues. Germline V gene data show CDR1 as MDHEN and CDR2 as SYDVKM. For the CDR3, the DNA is TGTGCCAGCAGTACGACAGAAAAACTGTTTTTT. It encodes CASSTTEKLFF.

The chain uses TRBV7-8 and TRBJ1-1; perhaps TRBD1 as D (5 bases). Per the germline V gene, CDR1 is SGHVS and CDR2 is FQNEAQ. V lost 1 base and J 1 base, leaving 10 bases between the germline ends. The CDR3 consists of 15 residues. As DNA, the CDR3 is TGTGCCAGCAGCTTAGGATCAGGGAGGAACACTGAAGCTTTCTTT. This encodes CASSLGSGRNTEAFF. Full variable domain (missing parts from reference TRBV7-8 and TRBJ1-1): GAGVSQSPRYKVAKRGQDVALRCDPISGHVSLFWYQQALGQGPEFLTYFQNEAQLDKSGLPSDRFFAERPEGSVSTLKIQRTQQEDSAVYLCASSLGSGRNTEAFFGQGTRLTVV.

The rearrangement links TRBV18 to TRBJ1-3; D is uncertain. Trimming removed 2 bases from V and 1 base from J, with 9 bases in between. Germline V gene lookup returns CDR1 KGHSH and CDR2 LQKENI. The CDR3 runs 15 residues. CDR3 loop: CASSPSYLSGNTIYF. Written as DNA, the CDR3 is TGTGCCAGCTCACCATCGTATTTGTCTGGAAACACCATATATTTT.

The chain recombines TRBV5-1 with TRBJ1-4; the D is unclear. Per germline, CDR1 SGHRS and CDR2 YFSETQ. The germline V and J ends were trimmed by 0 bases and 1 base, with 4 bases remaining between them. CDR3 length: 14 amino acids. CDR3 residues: CASSLDVTNEKLFF. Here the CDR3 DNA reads TGCGCCAGCAGCTTGGACGTAACTAATGAAAAACTGTTTTTT.

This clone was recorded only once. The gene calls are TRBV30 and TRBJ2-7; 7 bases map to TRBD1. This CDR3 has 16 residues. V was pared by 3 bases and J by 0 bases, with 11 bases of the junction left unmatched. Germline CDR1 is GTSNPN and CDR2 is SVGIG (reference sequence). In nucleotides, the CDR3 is TGTGCCTGGAGCTCTTCGGGACAGTTCCACTCCTACGAGCAGTACTTC. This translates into CAWSSSGQFHSYEQYF.

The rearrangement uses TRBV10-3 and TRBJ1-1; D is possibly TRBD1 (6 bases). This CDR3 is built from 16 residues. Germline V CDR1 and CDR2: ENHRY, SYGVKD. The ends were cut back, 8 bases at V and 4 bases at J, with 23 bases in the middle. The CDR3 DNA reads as TGTGCCATCCGCGAGGAGGGGGATAGTGGTTCCACTGAAGCTTTCTTT. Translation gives CAIREEGDSGSTEAFF.

The CDR3 here is CASLPGTGLFQPQHF. The CDR3 DNA sequence: TGTGCCAGCCTTCCCGGGACAGGGTTGTTTCAGCCCCAGCATTTT. This chain uses TRBV2 with TRBJ1-5; TRBD1 matches 9 bases. The V gene end was trimmed by 8 bases and the J gene end by 6 bases; junction bases not matched to a gene: 11. Per germline, CDR1 SNHLY and CDR2 FYNNEI. This CDR3 has 15 residues.

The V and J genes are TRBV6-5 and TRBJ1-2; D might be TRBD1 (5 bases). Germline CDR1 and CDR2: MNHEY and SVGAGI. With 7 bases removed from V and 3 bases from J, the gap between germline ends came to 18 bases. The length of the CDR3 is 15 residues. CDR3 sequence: CASKRASGRDYGYTF. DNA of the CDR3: TGTGCCAGCAAAAGAGCCTCGGGGCGAGACTATGGCTACACCTTC.

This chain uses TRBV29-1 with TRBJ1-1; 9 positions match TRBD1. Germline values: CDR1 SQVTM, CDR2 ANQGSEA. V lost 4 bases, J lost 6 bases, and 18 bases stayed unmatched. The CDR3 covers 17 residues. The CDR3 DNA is TGCAGCGTTGTCCTAACCTTGGACAGGGGAATTGAGGCTGAAGCTTTCTTT. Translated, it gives CSVVLTLDRGIEAEAFF. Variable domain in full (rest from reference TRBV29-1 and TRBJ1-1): SAVISQKPSRDICQRGTSLTIQCQVDSQVTMMFWYRQQPGQSLTLIATANQGSEATYESGFVIDKFPISRPNLTFSTLTVSNMSPEDSSIYLCSVVLTLDRGIEAEAFFGQGTRLTVV.

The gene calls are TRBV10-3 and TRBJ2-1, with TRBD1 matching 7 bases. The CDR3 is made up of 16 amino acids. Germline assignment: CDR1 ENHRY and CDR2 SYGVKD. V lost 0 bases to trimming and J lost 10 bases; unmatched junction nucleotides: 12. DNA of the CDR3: TGTGCCATCAGTGAGTCAGGGGGCGCGAGAAATAGCGAGCAGTTCTTC. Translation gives CAISESGGARNSEQFF.

CDR3 in amino acids: CAWSTLSVPGGNQPQHF. CDR3 nucleotide sequence: TGTGCCTGGAGTACTCTTTCGGTTCCGGGTGGCAATCAGCCCCAGCATTTT. The chain links TRBV30 to TRBJ1-5; D is ambiguous. V was cut by 2 bases and J by 2 bases, with 19 bases left in between. Germline V CDR1 and CDR2: GTSNPN, SVGIG (reference sequence). The CDR3 covers 17 residues.

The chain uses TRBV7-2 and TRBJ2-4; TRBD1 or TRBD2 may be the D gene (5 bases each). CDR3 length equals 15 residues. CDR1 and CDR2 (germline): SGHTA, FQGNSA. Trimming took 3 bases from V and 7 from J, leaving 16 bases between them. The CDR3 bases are TGTGCCAGCAGCTTCGGGGCAGGGCCTGAGAACATTCAGTACTTC. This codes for CASSFGAGPENIQYF.

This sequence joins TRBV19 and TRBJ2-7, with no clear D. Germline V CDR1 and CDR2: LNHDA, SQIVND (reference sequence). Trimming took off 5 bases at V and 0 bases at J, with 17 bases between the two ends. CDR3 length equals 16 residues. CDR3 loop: CASSSNTAQSSYEQYF. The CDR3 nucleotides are TGTGCCAGTAGTTCCAACACAGCCCAAAGCTCCTACGAGCAGTACTTC.

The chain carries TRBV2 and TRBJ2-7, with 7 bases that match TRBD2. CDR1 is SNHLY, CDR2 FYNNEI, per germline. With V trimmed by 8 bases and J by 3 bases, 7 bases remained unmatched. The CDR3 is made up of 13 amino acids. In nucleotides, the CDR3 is TGTGCCAGCGAGGCTAGCGGCATCTACGAGCAGTACTTC. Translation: CASEASGIYEQYF.

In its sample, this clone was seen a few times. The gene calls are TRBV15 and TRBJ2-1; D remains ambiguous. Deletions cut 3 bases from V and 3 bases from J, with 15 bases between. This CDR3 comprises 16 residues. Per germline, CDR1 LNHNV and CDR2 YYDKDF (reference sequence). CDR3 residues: CATSSSGLSHYNEQFF. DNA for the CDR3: TGTGCCACCAGCAGCTCGGGCCTTTCCCACTACAATGAGCAGTTCTTC. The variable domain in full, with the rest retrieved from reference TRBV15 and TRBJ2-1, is DAMVIQNPRYQVTQFGKPVTLSCSQTLNHNVMYWYQQKSSQAPKLLFHYYDKDFNNEADTPDNFQSRRPNTSFCFLDIRSPGLGDTAMYLCATSSSGLSHYNEQFFGPGTRLTVL.

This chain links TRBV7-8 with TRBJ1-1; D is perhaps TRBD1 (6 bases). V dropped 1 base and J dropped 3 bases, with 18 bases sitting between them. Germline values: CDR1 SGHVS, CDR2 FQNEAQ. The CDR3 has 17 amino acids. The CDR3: CASSLGFKGELDTEAFF. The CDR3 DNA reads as TGTGCCAGCAGCTTAGGGTTTAAGGGGGAATTGGACACTGAAGCTTTCTTT.

CDR3 in amino acids: CASSGDNKETQYF. CDR3 DNA: TGCGCCAGCAGCGGGGACAACAAAGAGACCCAGTACTTC. The chain recombines TRBV5-1 with TRBJ2-5; tentatively, D is TRBD1 (6 bases). CDR1 and CDR2 (germline): SGHRS, YFSETQ. V gave up 4 bases and J gave up 3 bases, with 10 bases separating them. The CDR3 totals 13 residues.